The clone carrying this TCR beta chain has a handful of counts. Its antigen is not identified. V was clipped by 2 bases and J by 10 bases; unmatched bases: 12. The CDR3 has 15 residues. Germline V CDR1 and CDR2: SEHNR, FQNEAQ (reference sequence). This sample is part of a study of cytomegalovirus exposure and HLA in healthy donors. Whole-study results and caveats: It was 150 to 200 TCR beta chains that were listed as cytomegalovirus-associated. Published work reported that the classifier diagnosed cytomegalovirus status with high specificity and sensitivity.

The assay was immunoSEQ multiplex PCR, and TCRdb's table has in-frame clones only and misses some. This table has over 250,000 clones, around 85% appearing once. This chain uses TRBV7-9 with TRBJ1-1, with 8 bases lining up with TRBD1. Sequenced input: PBMCs. The clonotype comes from a woman aged 18-30 years in good health and CMV-seronegative. The CDR3, as DNA: TGTGCCAGCAGCTTACTAGGTCTAGGACAGGGTATAGCTTTCTTT. It is translated as CASSLLGLGQGIAFF.